These 10 T cell receptor beta chains came from one sample sequenced in a study of cytomegalovirus exposure and HLA in healthy donors. The primer mix had 60 Vbeta and 13 Jbeta primers. Some clones are missing from TCRdb's copy, which holds only in-frame ones; the method was immunoSEQ multiplex PCR. Here the sample spans around 150,000 clones, around 73% being singletons. The sequenced material came from PBMCs. These receptors were collected from a male donor in good health and CMV-seronegative.

This sequence joins TRBV4-2 and TRBJ2-1; the match to TRBD1 covers 9 bases. The CDR3 sequence is 15 residues long. Germline V CDR1 and CDR2: LGHNA, YNFKEQ. Trimming took 4 bases from V and 2 from J; bases not matched to a gene: 3. The CDR3 nucleotides are TGTGCCAGCAGCCCCGGGACAGGGCCCTACAATGAGCAGTTCTTC. The encoded protein is CASSPGTGPYNEQFF.

A few counts support this clone. The rearrangement uses TRBV12-5 and TRBJ1-1, with D possibly TRBD1 on 5 matching bases. Germline values: CDR1 LGHNT, CDR2 FRNRAP. The CDR3 runs 17 residues. The V end lost 2 bases, the J end lost 2 bases, and 18 bases lay between the germline ends. The CDR3 nucleotides read TGTGCTAGTGGTTTGCCAGGGATGATGAACCCAAACACTGAAGCTTTCTTT. Translated: CASGLPGMMNPNTEAFF. Supplemented by reference TRBV12-5 and TRBJ1-1, the full variable domain reads DARVTQTPRHKVTEMGQEVTMRCQPILGHNTVFWYRQTMMQGLELLAYFRNRAPLDDSGMPKDRFSAEMPDATLATLKIQPSEPRDSAVYFCASGLPGMMNPNTEAFFGQGTRLTVV.

The chain links TRBV7-2 to TRBJ2-3; 15 nucleotides match TRBD2. Germline-derived CDR1 and CDR2 are SGHTA and FQGNSA. Trimming took 5 bases from V and 0 from J; bases not matched to a gene: 6. This CDR3 spans 18 amino acids. The CDR3 protein is CASSPGTSGGKSTDTQYF. The CDR3 DNA sequence: TGTGCCAGCAGCCCAGGGACTAGCGGGGGGAAAAGCACAGATACGCAGTATTTT.

Written as DNA, the CDR3 is TGTGCCAGCAGCCAAGTCGACAGGGCTAAAAACATTCAGTACTTC. Its protein product is CASSQVDRAKNIQYF. The V gene is TRBV4-2, the J gene TRBJ2-4, with 7 positions matching TRBD1. V shed 1 base and J 4 bases; nucleotides not matched to a gene: 4. The germline gives CDR1 LGHNA, CDR2 YNFKEQ. There are 15 residues in the CDR3.

The rearrangement uses TRBV5-1 and TRBJ2-5, with D possibly TRBD2 on 5 matching bases. Germline V gene lookup returns CDR1 SGHRS and CDR2 YFSETQ. The CDR3 loop spans 15 amino acids. Trimming took 1 base from V and 2 from J, leaving 12 bases between them. The DNA for the CDR3 is TGCGCCAGCAGCTTGCAAGATGCGGGTCAAGAGACCCAGTACTTC. Its protein is CASSLQDAGQETQYF. Full variable domain (remainder filled in from reference TRBV5-1 and TRBJ2-5): KAGVTQTPRYLIKTRGQQVTLSCSPISGHRSVSWYQQTPGQGLQFLFEYFSETQRNKGNFPGRFSGRQFSNSRSEMNVSTLELGDSALYLCASSLQDAGQETQYFGPGTRLLVL.

There are a few counts of this clone. V is TRBV11-2 and J is TRBJ1-1; D remains ambiguous. Deletions cut 3 bases from V and 0 bases from J, with 11 bases between. Germline assignment: CDR1 SGHAT and CDR2 FQNNGV. The CDR3 is 15 amino acids. The CDR3 coding sequence is TGTGCCAGCAGCTTGGGCTTCGGAATGAACACTGAAGCTTTCTTT. This gives the protein CASSLGFGMNTEAFF.

The rearrangement uses TRBV6-6 and TRBJ2-5, with D tentatively TRBD2 (6 bases). V was shortened by 0 bases and J by 4 bases, with 15 bases between the two germline ends. The germline gives CDR1 MNHNY, CDR2 SVGAGI (reference sequence). The CDR3 length is 16 residues. The CDR3 DNA is TGTGCCAGCAGTTACTCCTCCGGGAGCGGGCGAGAGACCCAGTACTTC. Translating gives CASSYSSGSGRETQYF.

The chain employs TRBV6-6 and TRBJ1-2; TRBD1 matches 8 bases. Germline V gene sequence: CDR1 MNHNY, CDR2 SVGAGI (reference sequence). The length of the CDR3 is 12 residues. The junction had 7 bases not matched to a gene; V was cut back by 5 bases and J by 11 bases. Here the CDR3 reads CASSGRDRRYTF. CDR3 nucleotides: TGTGCCAGCAGTGGCCGGGACAGGCGTTACACCTTC.

This clone has a single count. The chain couples TRBV5-4 to TRBJ1-1, with D possibly matching TRBD1 (6 bases). The CDR3 spans 13 residues. Trimming took 3 bases from V and 7 from J, leaving 13 bases between them. Looked up from germline, CDR1 is SGHNT and CDR2 is YYREEE (reference sequence). The CDR3 reads CASSSPDSFEAFF. The CDR3 nucleotides read TGTGCCAGCAGCTCTCCGGACAGCTTTGAAGCTTTCTTT. The full variable domain, its missing parts supplied by reference TRBV5-4 and TRBJ1-1, is ETGVTQSPTHLIKTRGQQVTLRCSSQSGHNTVSWYQQALGQGPQFIFQYYREEENGRGNFPPRFSGLQFPNYSSELNVNALELDDSALYLCASSSPDSFEAFFGQGTRLTVV.

The gene calls are TRBV9 and TRBJ1-2; 7 nucleotides line up with TRBD1. After removal of 6 bases from V and 7 bases from J, the junction contained 12 bases not matched to a gene. This CDR3 comprises 14 residues. Germline CDR1 is SGDLS and CDR2 is YYNGEE. The CDR3 DNA reads as TGTGCCAGCACCAATACAGGGGATAGGGGTGGCTACACCTTC. Residues: CASTNTGDRGGYTF.